This entry lists 19 T cell receptor beta chains sequenced from one sample in a study of regulatory T cells in long-lasting Graves disease. Time point in this sample: newly diagnosed GD, antithyroid drugs for less than 3 months. With RNA extracted from PBMCs as input, the TCR library was made. Combining iRepertoire HTBI primers with Arm-PCR of CDR3 regions, the authors built TCR beta libraries. TCRdb re-called the multiplex PCR reads with MiXCR, one entry per CDR3 protein. The sample records some 600,000 distinct CDR3 sequences, 16% being singletons. These same data were also listed under a study on T cells in Graves' hyperthyroidism and ophthalmopathy.

The sequences come from peripheral blood mononuclear cells (PBMCs), collected at new diagnosis, from a patient treated with antithyroid drugs. The receptors here all came from a man younger than 35 with Graves disease.

The table lists this clonotype with many counts. This chain connects TRBV5-1 to TRBJ1-1, with 7 bases lining up with TRBD1. This CDR3 comprises 15 residues. Trimming at V came to 4 bases and at J to 4 bases, leaving 10 bases not matched to a gene. Germline-derived CDR1 and CDR2 are SGHRS and YFSETQ. CDR3 sequence (DNA): TGCGCCAGCAGCGACTTCGACAGGGCGAGCACTGAAGCTTTCTTT. It codes for CASSDFDRASTEAFF.

This clonotype was seen at least ten times. The CDR3 nucleotides are TGTGCCAGCAGTCCGGGGAGAAGGGATACGCAGTATTTT. Protein product: CASSPGRRDTQYF. The J gene is TRBJ2-3, the V gene TRBV27, with D possibly TRBD2 on 5 matching bases. Germline V lookup: CDR1 MNHEY, CDR2 SMNVEV (reference sequence). V lost 5 bases and J 6 bases, leaving 12 bases between the germline ends. This CDR3 is 13 amino acids long.

The chain uses TRBV19 and TRBJ1-5; D may be TRBD1 (5 bases). In germline, CDR1 is LNHDA, CDR2 SQIVND (reference sequence). The CDR3 length is 15 residues. With 6 bases removed from V and 7 bases from J, the gap between germline ends came to 19 bases. CDR3 coding DNA: TGTGCCAGTAGCCTCCAGGCCCGGGAGGGGCAGCCCCAGCATTTT. The encoded protein is CASSLQAREGQPQHF.

This clonotype was recorded at least ten times. The rearrangement uses TRBV20-1 and TRBJ2-1; maybe TRBD2 (5 bases). The CDR3 has 15 residues. CDR1 and CDR2 (germline): DFQATT, SNEGSKA (reference sequence). V was cut by 1 base and J by 0 bases, with 10 bases left in between. The CDR3 DNA sequence: TGCAGTGCTAGAGCGCGGGTGAGCTCCTACAATGAGCAGTTCTTC. Translating gives CSARARVSSYNEQFF.

This clonotype was seen just once. This sequence joins TRBV20-1 and TRBJ2-2, with TRBD2 matching over 8 bases. V dropped 3 bases and J dropped 0; count of bases not matched to a gene: 6. Germline loops: CDR1 DFQATT, CDR2 SNEGSKA (reference sequence). This CDR3 comprises 16 residues. This chain's CDR3 is CSASSSGGTNTGELFF. CDR3 DNA: TGCAGTGCTAGTTCATCGGGGGGGACGAACACCGGGGAGCTGTTTTTT.

For this clonotype: A much larger clone differs from this one at a single base, so this may be a read error. J is TRBJ1-2 and V is TRBV6-2 or TRBV6-3, with a weak D call TRBD1 (5 bases). This CDR3 contains 15 residues. Germline V gives CDR1 MNHEY, CDR2 SVGEGT. CDR3 sequence (DNA): TGTGCCAGCAGTCACTCGGGGGGGGGGAACTATGGCTACACCTTC. It is translated as CASSHSGGGNYGYTF.

This clonotype was picked up many times. The V call is TRBV12-3 or TRBV12-4, the J call TRBJ2-3; D unclear. Trimming left V 6 bases short and J 0 bases short, with 19 bases between. The CDR3 totals 17 residues. The CDR3 here is CASSSIPGRLSTDTQYF. In DNA form, the CDR3 reads TGTGCCAGCAGCTCTATCCCGGGCAGACTTAGCACAGATACGCAGTATTTT.

This rearrangement joins TRBV2 to TRBJ1-6; tentatively, D is TRBD1 (5 bases). CDR1 and CDR2 (germline): SNHLY, FYNNEI. Trimming took off 6 bases at V and 7 bases at J, with 13 bases between the two ends. The CDR3 extends over 14 amino acids. CDR3 sequence reads: CASRRGPQNSPLHF. CDR3 coding DNA: TGTGCCAGCAGGAGGGGACCTCAGAATTCACCCCTCCACTTT.

The chain has TRBV20-1 and TRBJ2-5, with TRBD1 matching over 11 bases. Germline lookup yields CDR1 DFQATT and CDR2 SNEGSKA (reference sequence). V trimming: 1 base; J trimming: 1 base; junction bases outside the gene matches: 8. The CDR3 spans 17 residues. CDR3 coding DNA: TGCAGTGCTAGAGGCGCCCCGGGACAGGGGGTCCAAGAGACCCAGTACTTC. It is translated as CSARGAPGQGVQETQYF.

This clonotype was observed a few times. The rearrangement uses TRBV12-3 or TRBV12-4 and TRBJ1-6; D is unclear. The V and J ends lost 3 bases and 0 bases respectively, with 9 bases between them. The CDR3 is made up of 16 amino acids. CDR3 DNA: TGTGCCAGCAGTTTGGAGCCCCGCTCCTATAATTCACCCCTCCACTTT. Protein sequence: CASSLEPRSYNSPLHF.

This clonotype was recorded a few times. At one end, the junction sequence differs from germline, possibly due to a read error. This chain links TRBV28 with TRBJ2-1; D might be TRBD1 or TRBD2, each matching 6 bases. The germline V gene encodes CDR1 MDHEN and CDR2 SYDVKM. The CDR3 is made up of 16 amino acids. Written as DNA, the CDR3 is TGTGCCAGCGCTCACTTGGGGGCCCGGGGGTACAATGAGCAGCTCTTC. It codes for CASAHLGARGYNEQLF. Variable domain in full (rest from reference TRBV28 and TRBJ2-1): DVKVTQSSRYLVKRTGEKVFLECVQDMDHENMFWYRQDPGLGLRLIYFSYDVKMKEKGDIPEGYSVSREKKERFSLILESASTNQTSMYLCASAHLGARGYNEQLFGPGTRLTVL.

V usage is TRBV20-1 and J usage is TRBJ2-7, with 13 nucleotides matching TRBD2. The CDR3 covers 15 residues. After removal of 0 bases from V and 8 bases from J, the junction contained 7 bases not matched to a gene. Per the germline V gene, CDR1 is DFQATT and CDR2 is SNEGSKA (reference sequence). The CDR3 protein is CSARDPGTSGNKQYF. The CDR3 DNA reads TGCAGTGCTAGAGATCCGGGGACTAGCGGGAACAAGCAGTACTTC.

Points on this clonotype: A read error is possible here, since a much larger clone lies one base away. This chain connects TRBV27 to TRBJ1-4; a possible D gene is TRBD1 (5 bases). The CDR3 is made up of 14 amino acids. From germline, CDR1 is MNHEY and CDR2 SMNVEV (reference sequence). V gave up 2 bases and J gave up 4 bases, with 8 bases separating them. CDR3 nucleotide sequence: TGTGCCAGCAGTTTAAAGGGGCTTAATGAAAAACTGTTTTTT. As protein: CASSLKGLNEKLFF.

The gene calls are TRBV19 and TRBJ1-1, with a weak D call TRBD1 (5 bases). Deletions cut 1 base from V and 3 bases from J, with 6 bases between. Germline-derived CDR1 and CDR2 are LNHDA and SQIVND (reference sequence). CDR3 length: 13 residues. Here the CDR3 reads CASSIGGDTEAFF. CDR3 bases: TGTGCCAGTAGTATAGGGGGGGACACTGAAGCTTTCTTT.

This clonotype was recorded many times. The chain carries TRBV11-3 and TRBJ2-1; D perhaps matches TRBD1 (6 bases). The CDR3 sequence is 14 residues long. V shed 5 bases and J shed 5 bases, with 13 bases lying between them. The germline V gene encodes CDR1 SGHNT and CDR2 YENEEA. CDR3 loop: CASSLSDRHNEQFF. The CDR3 DNA reads TGTGCCAGCAGCCTCTCGGACAGACACAATGAGCAGTTCTTC.

The chain employs TRBV20-1 and TRBJ1-5; D gene uncertain. Trimming cost V 3 bases and J 0 bases, with 6 bases left between them. Germline V lookup: CDR1 DFQATT, CDR2 SNEGSKA (reference sequence). This CDR3 region has 13 residues. The CDR3 is CSASVISNQPQHF. DNA for the CDR3: TGCAGTGCTAGCGTAATTAGCAATCAGCCCCAGCATTTT.

The chain carries TRBV29-1 and TRBJ2-2; the D is unclear. CDR1 SQVTM and CDR2 ANQGSEA come from the germline V gene. The V end was cut by 6 bases, the J end by 6 bases, with 11 bases between. CDR3 length: 12 residues. Here the CDR3 DNA reads TGCAGCGTGCCCCGGGTGTCCGGGGAGCTGTTTTTT. This codes for CSVPRVSGELFF.

This clonotype showed up many times. The rearrangement uses TRBV6-5 and TRBJ2-1, with 9 bases fitting TRBD1. This CDR3 has 15 amino acids. The junction had 4 bases not matched to a gene; V was cut back by 4 bases and J by 3 bases. The germline gives CDR1 MNHEY, CDR2 SVGAGI. The CDR3 sequence is CASSSTGGFYNEQFF. The CDR3 nucleotides are TGTGCCAGCAGTTCGACAGGGGGGTTCTACAATGAGCAGTTCTTC.

This chain links TRBV6-1 with TRBJ1-5; D unresolved. The length of the CDR3 is 18 residues. Between the trimmed V and J ends, which lost 2 bases and 0 bases, there was a span of 17 bases. Per the germline V gene, CDR1 is MNHNS and CDR2 is SASEGT. This CDR3 reads CASSERAGPYTSNQPQHF. Here the CDR3 DNA reads TGTGCCAGCAGTGAACGGGCAGGACCCTATACTAGCAATCAGCCCCAGCATTTT.